The present T cell receptor (beta chain) was sequenced within a study of T cell responses to AZD1222 COVID-19 vaccine. Study-wide results and limits: Scientists sampled the repertoires only once the peak T cell response had passed.

The V gene's germline CDR1 is ENHRY and CDR2 SYGVKD. V lost 8 bases to trimming and J lost 1 base, with 11 bases between them. The CDR3 sequence is 13 residues long. Using immunoSEQ multiplex PCR, the repertoire was profiled, and TCRdb retains in-frame clones only, with some absent. This sample has 72,000 or so clones; about nine tenths occur once, and the top ten carry roughly 24%. In regard to this clone: The antigen remains unidentified.

Specimen: peripheral blood, collected on day 0 of AZD1222 vaccination. The rearrangement links TRBV10-3 to TRBJ1-1; D is unresolved. This sequence originates from an adult in good health. CDR3 residues: CAILEPSNTEAFF. The CDR3 nucleotides are TGTGCCATCCTTGAGCCCTCGAACACTGAAGCTTTCTTT.